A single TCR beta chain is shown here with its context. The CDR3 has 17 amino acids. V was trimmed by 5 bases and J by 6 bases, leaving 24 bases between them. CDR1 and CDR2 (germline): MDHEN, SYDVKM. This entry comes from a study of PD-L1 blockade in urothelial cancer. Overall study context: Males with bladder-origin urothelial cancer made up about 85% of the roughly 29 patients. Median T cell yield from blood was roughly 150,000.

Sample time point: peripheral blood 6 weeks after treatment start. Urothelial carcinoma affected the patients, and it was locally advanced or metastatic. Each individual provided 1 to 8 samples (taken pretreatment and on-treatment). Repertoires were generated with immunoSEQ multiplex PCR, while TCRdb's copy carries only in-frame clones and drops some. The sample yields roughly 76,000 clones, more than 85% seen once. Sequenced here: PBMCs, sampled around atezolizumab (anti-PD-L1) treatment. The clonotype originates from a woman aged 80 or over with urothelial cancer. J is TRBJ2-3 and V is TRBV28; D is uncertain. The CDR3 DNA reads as TGTGCCAGCAGTCATAACCAACCAGTATGGGTCAGGGATACGCAGTATTTT. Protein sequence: CASSHNQPVWVRDTQYF.